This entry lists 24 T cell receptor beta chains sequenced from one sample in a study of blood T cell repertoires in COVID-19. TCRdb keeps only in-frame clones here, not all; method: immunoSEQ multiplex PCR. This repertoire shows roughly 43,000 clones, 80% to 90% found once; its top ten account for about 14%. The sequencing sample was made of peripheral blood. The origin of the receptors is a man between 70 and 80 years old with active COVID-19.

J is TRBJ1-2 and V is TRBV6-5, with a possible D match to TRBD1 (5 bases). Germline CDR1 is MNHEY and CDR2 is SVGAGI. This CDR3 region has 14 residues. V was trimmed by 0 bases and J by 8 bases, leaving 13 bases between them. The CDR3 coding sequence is TGTGCCAGCAGTTACTCCCCAGGGCGGGGCGGCTACACCTTC. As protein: CASSYSPGRGGYTF.

The CDR3 sequence is CATYRQGDNEQFF. The CDR3 DNA follows: TGTGCCACGTACAGGCAGGGTGACAATGAGCAGTTCTTC. This rearrangement joins TRBV5-4 to TRBJ2-1; a possible D gene is TRBD1 (5 bases). The CDR3 spans 13 residues. The germline CDR1 and CDR2 sequences are SGHNT and YYREEE (reference sequence). The V and J ends lost 9 bases and 5 bases respectively, with 15 bases between them.

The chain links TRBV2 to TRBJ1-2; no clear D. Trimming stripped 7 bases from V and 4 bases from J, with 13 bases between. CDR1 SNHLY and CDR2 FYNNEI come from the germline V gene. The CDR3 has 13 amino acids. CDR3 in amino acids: CASTAGSFYGYTF. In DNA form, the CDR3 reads TGTGCCAGCACAGCGGGCAGTTTCTATGGCTACACCTTC.

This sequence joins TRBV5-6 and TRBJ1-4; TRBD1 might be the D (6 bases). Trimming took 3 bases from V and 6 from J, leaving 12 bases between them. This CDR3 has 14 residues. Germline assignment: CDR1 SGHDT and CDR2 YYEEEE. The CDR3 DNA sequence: TGTGCCAGCAGCTGGACAGTGGGAGATGAAAAACTGTTTTTT. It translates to CASSWTVGDEKLFF. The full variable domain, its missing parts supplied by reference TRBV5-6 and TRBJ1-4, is DAGVTQSPTHLIKTRGQQVTLRCSPKSGHDTVSWYQQALGQGPQFIFQYYEEEERQRGNFPDRFSGHQFPNYSSELNVNALLLGDSALYLCASSWTVGDEKLFFGSGTQLSVL.

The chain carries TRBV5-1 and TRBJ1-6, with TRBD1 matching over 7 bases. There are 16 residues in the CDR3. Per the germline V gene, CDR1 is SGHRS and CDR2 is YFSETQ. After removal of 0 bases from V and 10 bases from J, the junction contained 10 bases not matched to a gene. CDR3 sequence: CASSLADRVGGSPLHF. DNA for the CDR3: TGCGCCAGCAGCTTGGCCGACAGGGTTGGTGGGTCACCCCTCCACTTT.

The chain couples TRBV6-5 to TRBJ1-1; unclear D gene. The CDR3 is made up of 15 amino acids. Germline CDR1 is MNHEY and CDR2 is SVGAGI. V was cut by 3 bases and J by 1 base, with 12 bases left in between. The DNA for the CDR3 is TGTGCCAGCAGTTATAGTCCTAACGCGAACACTGAAGCTTTCTTT. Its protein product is CASSYSPNANTEAFF.

DNA for the CDR3: TGTGCCAGCAGTCCCGACCAACGATTGACAGGGGTCGAGCAGTACTTC. This sequence encodes CASSPDQRLTGVEQYF. The V and J genes are TRBV6-2 or TRBV6-3 and TRBJ2-7; 8 nucleotides line up with TRBD1. The CDR3 loop spans 16 amino acids. The J segment lost 6 bases and the V segment lost 5 bases, leaving 15 bases of the junction unmatched. CDR1 and CDR2 (germline): MNHEY, SVGEGT.

This chain's CDR3 is CASSLRPTSGKDTGELFF. The CDR3 DNA is TGCGCCAGCAGCTTACGCCCGACTAGCGGGAAGGACACCGGGGAGCTGTTTTTT. The chain combines TRBV5-1 with TRBJ2-2; TRBD2 agrees at 11 bases. The V gene end was trimmed by 2 bases and the J gene end by 3 bases; junction bases not matched to a gene: 9. The CDR3 is made up of 18 amino acids. Germline lookup yields CDR1 SGHRS and CDR2 YFSETQ.

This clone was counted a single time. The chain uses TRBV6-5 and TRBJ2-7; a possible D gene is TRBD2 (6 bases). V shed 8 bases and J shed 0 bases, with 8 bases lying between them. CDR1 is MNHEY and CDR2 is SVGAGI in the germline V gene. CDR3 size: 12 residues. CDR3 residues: CASRGVSYEQYF. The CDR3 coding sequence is TGTGCCAGCCGCGGGGTCTCCTACGAGCAGTACTTC.

The CDR3 region is CASTGLGTTDIQYF. DNA for the CDR3: TGTGCCAGTACCGGGCTAGGAACGACAGACATTCAGTACTTC. This chain uses TRBV19 with TRBJ2-4; maybe TRBD1 (5 bases). The CDR3 covers 14 residues. Trimming took 7 bases from V and 8 from J, leaving 18 bases between them. Germline V gene data show CDR1 as LNHDA and CDR2 as SQIVND (reference sequence). The whole variable domain, filled in from reference TRBV19 and TRBJ2-4, reads DGGITQSPKYLFRKEGQNVTLSCEQNLNHDAMYWYRQDPGQGLRLIYYSQIVNDFQKGDIAEGYSVSREKKESFPLTVTSAQKNPTAFYLCASTGLGTTDIQYFGAGTRLSVL.

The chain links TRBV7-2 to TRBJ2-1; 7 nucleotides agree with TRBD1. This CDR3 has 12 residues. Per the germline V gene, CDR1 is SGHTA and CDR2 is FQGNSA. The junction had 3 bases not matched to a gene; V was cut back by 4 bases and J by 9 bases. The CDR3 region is CASSSTGFEQFF. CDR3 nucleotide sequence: TGTGCCAGCAGCTCGACAGGGTTTGAGCAGTTCTTC. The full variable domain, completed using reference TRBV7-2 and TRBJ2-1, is GAGVSQSPSNKVTEKGKDVELRCDPISGHTALYWYRQSLGQGLEFLIYFQGNSAPDKSGLPSDRFSAERTGGSVSTLTIQRTQQEDSAVYLCASSSTGFEQFFGPGTRLTVL.

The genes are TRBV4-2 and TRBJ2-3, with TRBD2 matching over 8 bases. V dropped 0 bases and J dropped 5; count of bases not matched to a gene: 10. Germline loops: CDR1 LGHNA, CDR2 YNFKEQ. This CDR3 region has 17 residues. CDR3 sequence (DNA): TGTGCCAGCAGCCAAGATCGGACCGGGGGGGCCGAAGATACGCAGTATTTT. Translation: CASSQDRTGGAEDTQYF.

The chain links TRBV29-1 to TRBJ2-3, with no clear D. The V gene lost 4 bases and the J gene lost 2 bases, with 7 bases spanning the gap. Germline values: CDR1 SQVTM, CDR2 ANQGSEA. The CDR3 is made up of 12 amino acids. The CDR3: CSVVQATDTQYF. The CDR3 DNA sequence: TGCAGCGTTGTGCAGGCCACAGATACGCAGTATTTT.

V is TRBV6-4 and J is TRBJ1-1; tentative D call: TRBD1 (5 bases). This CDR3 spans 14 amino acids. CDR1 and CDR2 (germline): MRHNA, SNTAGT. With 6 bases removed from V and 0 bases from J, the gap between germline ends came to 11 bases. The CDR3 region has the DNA TGTGCCAGCAGCCCGGGGGATATGAACACTGAAGCTTTCTTT. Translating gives CASSPGDMNTEAFF.

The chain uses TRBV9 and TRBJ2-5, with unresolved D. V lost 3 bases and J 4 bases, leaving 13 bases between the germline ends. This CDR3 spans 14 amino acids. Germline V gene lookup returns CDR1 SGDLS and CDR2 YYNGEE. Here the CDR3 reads CASSANPSGETQYF. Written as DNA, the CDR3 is TGTGCCAGCAGCGCAAACCCCTCAGGAGAGACCCAGTACTTC.

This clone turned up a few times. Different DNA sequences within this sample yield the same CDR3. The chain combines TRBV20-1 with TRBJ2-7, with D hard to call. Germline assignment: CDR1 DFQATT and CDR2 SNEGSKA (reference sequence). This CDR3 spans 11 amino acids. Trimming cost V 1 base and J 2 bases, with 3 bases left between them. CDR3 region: CSARGAYEQYF. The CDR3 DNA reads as TGCAGTGCTAGAGGAGCCTACGAGCAGTACTTC.

CDR3 residues: CASSPQEYDGYTF. The CDR3 DNA follows: TGTGCCAGCTCACCACAGGAGTATGATGGCTACACCTTC. The rearrangement uses TRBV18 and TRBJ1-2; D remains unclear. This CDR3 spans 13 amino acids. Germline loops: CDR1 KGHSH, CDR2 LQKENI. With 1 base removed from V and 6 bases from J, the gap between germline ends came to 9 bases.

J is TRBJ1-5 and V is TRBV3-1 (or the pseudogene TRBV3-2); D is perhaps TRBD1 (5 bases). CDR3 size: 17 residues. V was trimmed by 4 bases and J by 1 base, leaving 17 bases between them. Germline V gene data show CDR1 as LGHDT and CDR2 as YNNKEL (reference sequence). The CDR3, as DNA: TGTGCCAGCAGCCCTATCCCCTTGGGGCCAAGCAATCAGCCCCAGCATTTT. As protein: CASSPIPLGPSNQPQHF.

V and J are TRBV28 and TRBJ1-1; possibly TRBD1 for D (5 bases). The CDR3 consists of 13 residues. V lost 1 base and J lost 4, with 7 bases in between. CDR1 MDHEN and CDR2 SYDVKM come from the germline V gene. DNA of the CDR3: TGTGCCAGCAGTTTATCCGGGGGCACTGAAGCTTTCTTT. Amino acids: CASSLSGGTEAFF.

DNA for the CDR3: TGTGCCAGCAGTTCCCTCACAGGGGGTACCTACAATGAGCAGTTCTTC. It specifies CASSSLTGGTYNEQFF. The V gene is TRBV27, the J gene TRBJ2-1; 8 nucleotides align to TRBD1. Germline V gives CDR1 MNHEY, CDR2 SMNVEV (reference sequence). Trimming cost V 4 bases and J 2 bases; bases outside gene matches: 7. The CDR3 is 16 amino acids.

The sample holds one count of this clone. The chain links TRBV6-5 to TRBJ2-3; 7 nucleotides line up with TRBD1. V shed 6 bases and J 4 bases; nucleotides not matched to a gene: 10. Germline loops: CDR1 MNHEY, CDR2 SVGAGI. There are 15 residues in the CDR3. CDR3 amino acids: CASRRQGAVADTQYF. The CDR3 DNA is TGTGCCAGCAGGCGACAGGGCGCGGTGGCAGATACGCAGTATTTT.

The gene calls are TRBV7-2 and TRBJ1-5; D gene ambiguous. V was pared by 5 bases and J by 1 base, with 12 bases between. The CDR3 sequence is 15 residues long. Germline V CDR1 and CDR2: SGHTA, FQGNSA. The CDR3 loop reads CASSDKSRSNQPQHF. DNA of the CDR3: TGTGCCAGCAGCGACAAGAGTAGGAGCAATCAGCCCCAGCATTTT.

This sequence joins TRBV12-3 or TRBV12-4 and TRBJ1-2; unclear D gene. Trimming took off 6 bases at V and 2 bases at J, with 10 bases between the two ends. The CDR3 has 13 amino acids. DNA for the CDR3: TGTGCCAGCAGCCAAAGCGGAAACTATGGCTACACCTTC. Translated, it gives CASSQSGNYGYTF.

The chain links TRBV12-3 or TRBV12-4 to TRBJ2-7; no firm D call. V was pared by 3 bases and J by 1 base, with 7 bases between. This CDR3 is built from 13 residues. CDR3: CASSFSGSYEQYF. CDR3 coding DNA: TGTGCCAGCAGTTTTTCAGGATCCTACGAGCAGTACTTC.